Following are 31 T cell receptor beta chains from one sample sequenced in a study of molecular identifiers for immune sequencing clone quantification. One entry per CDR3 protein results from TCRdb running MiXCR on the PCR reads. Among about 630,000 distinct CDR3 sequences listed, roughly 23% were seen once. The sample comprised naive CD8+ T cells from blood, with Jurkat cell RNA spiked in. Subset meaning: FACS-sorted CD8+CD4-CCR7+CD45RA+ naive T cells. All receptors derive from a human donor in good health. Some libraries in this study had Jurkat cell RNA spiked in.

Ten or more counts support this clonotype. V usage is TRBV4-3 and J usage is TRBJ2-7, with D tentatively TRBD1 (5 bases). Trimming removed 3 bases from V and 0 bases from J, with 9 bases in between. The CDR3 contains 14 residues. From germline, CDR1 is LGHNA and CDR2 YSLEER. The DNA of the CDR3 is TGCGCCAGCAGCCACGTTAGGGGCTCCTACGAGCAGTACTTC. Its protein is CASSHVRGSYEQYF.

In regard to this clonotype: One junction end disagrees with the germline gene, perhaps due to a read error. This rearrangement joins TRBV7-9 to TRBJ1-4; no clear D. CDR3 length: 11 amino acids. CDR1 and CDR2 (germline): SEHNR, FQNEAQ (reference sequence). Here the CDR3 reads CASSKDKKLFF. Written as DNA, the CDR3 is TGTGCCAGCAGTAAGGATAAAAAACTATTTTTT.

Comments on this clonotype: Mismatch with germline at one junction end may stem from a read error. The rearrangement links TRBV24-1 to TRBJ1-5; D gene unclear. CDR3 length: 12 residues. Germline V gene sequence: CDR1 KGHDR, CDR2 SFDVKD. The CDR3 nucleotides are TGTGCCACCAGTGACCTAAATCAGCCCCAGCGTTTT. Amino acids: CATSDLNQPQRF.

This clonotype was seen many times. This chain uses TRBV12-3 or TRBV12-4 with TRBJ2-3; TRBD1 matches 7 bases. The CDR3 consists of 15 residues. After removal of 2 bases from V and 7 bases from J, the junction contained 9 bases not matched to a gene. DNA of the CDR3: TGTGCCAGCAGTTTATTAACTGGGACAGTGAATACGCAGTATTTT. Protein: CASSLLTGTVNTQYF.

This clonotype was observed a handful of times. The rearrangement links TRBV7-9 to TRBJ2-5; 7 positions agree with TRBD2. The V and J ends lost 5 bases and 4 bases, in that order; junction bases with no gene match: 7. Germline loops: CDR1 SEHNR, CDR2 FQNEAQ (reference sequence). The CDR3 has 14 amino acids. CDR3 nucleotides: TGTGCCAGCAGCCGGAGCTCGGGGGGAGAGACCCAGTACTTC. It is translated as CASSRSSGGETQYF.

This clonotype was detected ten times or more. The genes are TRBV11-2 and TRBJ2-1; D unresolved. CDR3 length equals 15 residues. Trimming took 4 bases from V and 3 from J, leaving 13 bases between them. Germline CDR1 SGHAT, CDR2 FQNNGV. CDR3 sequence (DNA): TGTGCCAGCAGCTCTATAGGGCCTTTCTACAATGAGCAGTTCTTC. Amino acid sequence: CASSSIGPFYNEQFF. The variable domain in full, completed from reference TRBV11-2 and TRBJ2-1, reads EAGVAQSPRYKIIEKRQSVAFWCNPISGHATLYWYQQILGQGPKLLIQFQNNGVVDDSQLPKDRFSAERLKGVDSTLKIQPAKLEDSAVYLCASSSIGPFYNEQFFGPGTRLTVL.

This clonotype came up many times. The CDR3 reads CASSFRDASYEQYF. CDR3 DNA: TGTGCCAGCAGTTTCCGGGACGCCTCCTACGAGCAGTACTTC. The chain couples TRBV28 to TRBJ2-7; D possibly matches TRBD1 or TRBD2 (5 bases each). The CDR3 spans 14 residues. The V end lost 3 bases, the J end lost 0 bases, and 9 bases lay between the germline ends. Germline lookup yields CDR1 MDHEN and CDR2 SYDVKM. Using reference TRBV28 and TRBJ2-7 for the parts outside the CDR3, the full variable domain is DVKVTQSSRYLVKRTGEKVFLECVQDMDHENMFWYRQDPGLGLRLIYFSYDVKMKEKGDIPEGYSVSREKKERFSLILESASTNQTSMYLCASSFRDASYEQYFGPGTRLTVT.

The chain carries TRBV12-3 or TRBV12-4 and TRBJ1-1; unclear D gene. V lost 4 bases and J lost 4, with 13 bases in between. The CDR3 covers 14 residues. The CDR3 region is CASSSEEEITEAFF. In DNA, the CDR3 is TGTGCCAGCAGTTCAGAAGAGGAGATCACTGAAGCTTTCTTT.

This clonotype was found many times. V and J are TRBV7-9 and TRBJ2-6, with D possibly matching TRBD1 (6 bases). V dropped 4 bases and J dropped 2 bases, with 18 bases sitting between them. The CDR3 extends over 18 amino acids. The germline V gene has CDR1 SEHNR and CDR2 FQNEAQ (reference sequence). The CDR3 region has the DNA TGTGCCAGCAGCTCGAACAAGAACAGGGATACTGGGGCCAACGTCCTGACTTTC. This gives the protein CASSSNKNRDTGANVLTF.

At least ten counts were recorded for this clonotype. The V gene is TRBV5-4, the J gene TRBJ2-5; TRBD2 is a possible D gene (5 bases). CDR3 length: 14 amino acids. Germline CDR1 is SGHNT and CDR2 is YYREEE (reference sequence). The germline V and J ends were trimmed by 0 bases and 2 bases, with 8 bases remaining between them. The CDR3: CASSLERDQETQYF. The CDR3 DNA is TGTGCCAGCAGCTTGGAGAGGGATCAAGAGACCCAGTACTTC.

A remark on this clonotype: A much more abundant neighbour one base away suggests this may be a read error. The chain employs TRBV20-1 and TRBJ1-5, with D possibly TRBD1 on 5 matching bases. Germline-derived CDR1 and CDR2 are DFQATT and SNEGSKA (reference sequence). This CDR3 spans 15 amino acids. CDR3 in amino acids: CSARGGRYSNQLQHF. DNA of the CDR3: TGCAGTGCTAGAGGGGGACGGTATAGCAATCAGCTCCAGCATTTT.

This clonotype occurred a few times. The V gene is TRBV6-5, the J gene TRBJ2-7; 11 bases agree with TRBD1. V shed 2 bases and J 2 bases; nucleotides not matched to a gene: 2. This CDR3 contains 15 residues. The germline gives CDR1 MNHEY, CDR2 SVGAGI. CDR3 sequence: CASSYGTGGAYEQYF. In DNA form, the CDR3 reads TGTGCCAGCAGTTACGGGACAGGGGGAGCCTACGAGCAGTACTTC.

This clonotype was detected many times. This chain joins TRBV7-9 and TRBJ2-7, with no clear D. Germline V CDR1 and CDR2: SEHNR, FQNEAQ (reference sequence). Deletions cut 5 bases from V and 2 bases from J, with 10 bases between. The CDR3 is 13 amino acids. CDR3 protein: CASSVASTYEQYF. The CDR3 coding sequence is TGTGCCAGCAGCGTCGCAAGTACCTACGAGCAGTACTTC. Full variable domain (missing parts from reference TRBV7-9 and TRBJ2-7): DTGVSQNPRHKITKRGQNVTFRCDPISEHNRLYWYRQTLGQGPEFLTYFQNEAQLEKSRLLSDRFSAERPKGSFSTLEIQRTEQGDSAMYLCASSVASTYEQYFGPGTRLTVT.

Many counts were recorded for this clonotype. The V and J genes are TRBV12-3 or TRBV12-4 and TRBJ2-5, with D uncertain. Trimming cost V 6 bases and J 4 bases, with 9 bases left between them. This CDR3 comprises 12 residues. CDR3 bases: TGTGCCAGCAGCTTTCTCGGAGAGACCCAGTACTTC. It is translated as CASSFLGETQYF.

This clonotype was observed a few times. The V and J genes are TRBV7-8 and TRBJ2-4, with TRBD1 matching 7 bases. Trimming took 5 bases from V and 8 from J; bases not matched to a gene: 12. The V gene's germline CDR1 is SGHVS and CDR2 FQNEAQ. The CDR3 has 15 residues. The CDR3 loop is CASSTHRGRVDIQYF. DNA for the CDR3: TGTGCCAGCAGCACGCACAGGGGAAGGGTGGACATTCAGTACTTC.

This clonotype was detected only a few times. The chain is built from TRBV20-1 and TRBJ2-7, with D perhaps matching TRBD2 (6 bases). CDR1 and CDR2 from the germline V gene are DFQATT and SNEGSKA (reference sequence). There are 13 residues in the CDR3. As DNA, the CDR3 is TGCAGCGTACCGGAGGGCCGATCTCGTGAGCAGTACTTC. Translating gives CSVPEGRSREQYF.

This clonotype came up a few times. The rearrangement uses TRBV20-1 and TRBJ1-1; no definite D call. CDR1 is DFQATT and CDR2 is SNEGSKA in the germline V gene (reference sequence). V dropped 1 base and J dropped 10 bases, with 10 bases sitting between them. The CDR3 sequence is 11 residues long. CDR3 sequence reads: CSARVAVRAFF. The CDR3 DNA reads as TGCAGTGCTAGAGTAGCGGTCCGAGCTTTCTTT.

V and J are TRBV4-3 and TRBJ2-1; TRBD2 matches 8 bases. The germline V gene has CDR1 LGHNA and CDR2 YSLEER. This CDR3 is built from 15 residues. V dropped 6 bases and J dropped 2; count of bases not matched to a gene: 6. DNA of the CDR3: TGCGCCAGCAGACCGACTAGCGAGGCCTACAATGAGCAGTTCTTC. It yields the protein CASRPTSEAYNEQFF.

This chain links TRBV27 with TRBJ2-3, with 7 nucleotides matching TRBD1. The germline gives CDR1 MNHEY, CDR2 SMNVEV (reference sequence). V was clipped by 5 bases and J by 6 bases; unmatched bases: 8. The CDR3 is 14 amino acids. The DNA of the CDR3 is TGTGCCAGCAGTACACACCAGGGGGTGGATACGCAGTATTTT. Its translation: CASSTHQGVDTQYF.

This clonotype was counted a few times. The chain has TRBV12-3 or TRBV12-4 and TRBJ2-7, with 10 nucleotides matching TRBD1. The length of the CDR3 is 14 residues. Trimming took 5 bases from V and 5 from J; bases not matched to a gene: 6. DNA for the CDR3: TGTGCCAGCAGTCAATCGGACAGGGGGAACGAGCAGTACTTC. Translating gives CASSQSDRGNEQYF.

This clonotype was counted at least ten times. This chain joins TRBV1 and TRBJ1-1; no check of the table's D call, TRBD1, against the DNA was made. TRBV1 is termed a pseudogene. CDR3 length: 16 amino acids. As DNA, the CDR3 is TGCACCAGCAGCCGGACTGACAGGGGAAAGAACACTGAAGCTTTCTTT. This codes for CTSSRTDRGKNTEAFF.

This clonotype was observed a few times. This likely comes from a read error, as the CDR3 has no conserved phenylalanine or tryptophan at its end. V and J are TRBV14 and TRBJ2-7; D gene uncertain. The V gene's germline CDR1 is SGHDN and CDR2 FVKESK. The CDR3 runs 14 residues. Trimming removed 2 bases from V and 2 bases from J, with 10 bases in between. The CDR3 DNA reads as TGTGCCAGCAGCCAATACGGCGGCACCTACGAGCAGTACCTC. Protein: CASSQYGGTYEQYL.

Turning to this clonotype: This could be a read error, since a much larger clone is one nucleotide away. The V call is TRBV12-3 or TRBV12-4, the J call TRBJ1-5; D is unresolved. CDR3 length equals 15 residues. V dropped 2 bases and J dropped 6 bases, with 14 bases sitting between them. The chain's CDR3 is CASSLTEVLAQPQHF. The DNA of the CDR3 is TGTGCCAGCAGTTTAACAGAGGTTCTTGCTCAGCCCCAGCATTTT.

Concerning this clonotype: The junction and the germline gene differ at one end; a read error may be behind it. J is TRBJ2-5 and V is TRBV19; D is perhaps TRBD1 or TRBD2 (7 bases each). CDR3 size: 13 residues. CDR1 LNHDA and CDR2 SQIVND come from the germline V gene (reference sequence). CDR3 DNA: TGTGCCAGTAGTACACAGGGGCGGGAGACCCAGCACTTC. Its translation: CASSTQGRETQHF.

The chain recombines TRBV10-3 with TRBJ2-5, with 10 bases fitting TRBD2. V shed 8 bases and J 4 bases; nucleotides not matched to a gene: 10. This CDR3 contains 15 residues. Germline V gene sequence: CDR1 ENHRY, CDR2 SYGVKD. The CDR3 spells CAIGLAETPGETQYF. The CDR3 DNA sequence: TGTGCCATCGGACTAGCGGAGACCCCCGGAGAGACCCAGTACTTC.

The CDR3 spells CASSLEAVGSYEQYF. DNA for the CDR3: TGTGCCAGCAGCTTAGAAGCGGTTGGCTCCTACGAGCAGTACTTC. The chain carries TRBV7-6 and TRBJ2-7; a possible D gene is TRBD2 (5 bases). V was pared by 1 base and J by 0 bases, with 10 bases between. Germline loops: CDR1 SGHVS, CDR2 FNYEAQ. The length of the CDR3 is 15 residues.

About this clonotype itself: This may be a read error: a much more frequent sequence differs by one nucleotide. The V call is TRBV5-6, the J call TRBJ2-7; 11 nucleotides line up with TRBD2. J gave up 4 bases and V 3 bases, and 3 bases lay outside the gene matches. The CDR3 sequence is 14 residues long. Germline V gene lookup returns CDR1 SGHDT and CDR2 YYEEEE. CDR3 protein: CASSWGLADYEQYF. CDR3 DNA: TGTGCCAGCAGCTGGGGACTAGCGGATTACGAGCAGTACTTC.

The chain uses TRBV2 and TRBJ2-1, with a weak D call TRBD2 (5 bases). The V gene's germline CDR1 is SNHLY and CDR2 FYNNEI. With 6 bases removed from V and 3 bases from J, the gap between germline ends came to 9 bases. There are 13 residues in the CDR3. The CDR3: CASRGSVYNEQFF. CDR3 nucleotide sequence: TGTGCCAGCAGGGGTAGCGTCTACAATGAGCAGTTCTTC.

The rearrangement links TRBV5-1 to TRBJ2-7; 7 bases fit TRBD1. The CDR3 runs to 15 residues. CDR1 is SGHRS, CDR2 YFSETQ, per germline. Germline trimming cut 6 bases from V and 3 bases from J; bases unmatched to any gene: 12. CDR3 bases: TGCGCCAGCAAGACAGGGCTAACTTCTTTCTACGAGCAGTACTTC. Protein product: CASKTGLTSFYEQYF.

There are many counts of this clonotype. The gene calls are TRBV7-9 and TRBJ2-5; 8 bases match TRBD1. This CDR3 is built from 15 residues. CDR1 SEHNR and CDR2 FQNEAQ come from the germline V gene (reference sequence). V was pared by 6 bases and J by 0 bases, with 6 bases of the junction left unmatched. Written as DNA, the CDR3 is TGTGCCAGCAGGCCCCCGGGACAGGACCAAGAGACCCAGTACTTC. This gives the protein CASRPPGQDQETQYF. Supplemented by reference TRBV7-9 and TRBJ2-5, the full variable domain reads DTGVSQNPRHKITKRGQNVTFRCDPISEHNRLYWYRQTLGQGPEFLTYFQNEAQLEKSRLLSDRFSAERPKGSFSTLEIQRTEQGDSAMYLCASRPPGQDQETQYFGPGTRLLVL.

The V and J genes are TRBV24-1 and TRBJ2-7; D is unresolved. CDR1 KGHDR and CDR2 SFDVKD come from the germline V gene. The CDR3 spans 14 residues. V was cut by 4 bases and J by 6 bases, with 15 bases left in between. The CDR3 nucleotides read TGTGCCACCAGTGAGCAGTACCCACCAGGCGAGCAGTACTTC. Its translation is CATSEQYPPGEQYF.